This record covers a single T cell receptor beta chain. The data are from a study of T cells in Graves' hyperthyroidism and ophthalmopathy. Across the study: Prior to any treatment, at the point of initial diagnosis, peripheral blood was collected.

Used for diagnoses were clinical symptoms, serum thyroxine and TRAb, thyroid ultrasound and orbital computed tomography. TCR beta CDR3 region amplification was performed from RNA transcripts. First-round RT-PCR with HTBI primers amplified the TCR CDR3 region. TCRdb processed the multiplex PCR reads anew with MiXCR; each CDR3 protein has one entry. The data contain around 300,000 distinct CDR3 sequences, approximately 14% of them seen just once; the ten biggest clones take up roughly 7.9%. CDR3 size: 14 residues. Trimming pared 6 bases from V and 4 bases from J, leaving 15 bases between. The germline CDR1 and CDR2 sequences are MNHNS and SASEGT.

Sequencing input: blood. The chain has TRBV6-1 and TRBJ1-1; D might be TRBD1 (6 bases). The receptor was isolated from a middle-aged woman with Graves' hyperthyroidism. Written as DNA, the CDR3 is TGTGCCAGCAGGGCTAACAGGGAGGGCACTGAAGCTTTCTTT. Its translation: CASRANREGTEAFF.